Listed below are T cell receptor beta chains from one sample, sequenced in a study of T cells in Graves' hyperthyroidism and ophthalmopathy. TCRdb fed the multiplex PCR reads into MiXCR, producing one record per CDR3 protein. The table shows hundreds of thousands of distinct CDR3 sequences, with approximately 15% occurring only once. Input material: blood. These receptors were taken from a woman in her forties with Graves' hyperthyroidism. CDR3s include the opening cysteine and the closing phenylalanine or tryptophan. The D gene is left open where the match is weak.

CDR3,V,D,J
CASSLGDKEHF,TRBV27,-,TRBJ1-5
CACSSDFGGGPRETQYF,TRBV11-1,-,TRBJ2-5
CASSSLGAGKYGYTF,TRBV28,-,TRBJ1-2
CASSLEPGLSTDTQYF,TRBV5-6,-,TRBJ2-3
CASSKSATIYNEQFF,TRBV9,-,TRBJ2-1
CSLSGGAIGSPLHF,TRBV20-1,-,TRBJ1-6
CASSLAYPGRNTGELFF,TRBV7-8,-,TRBJ2-2
CASSHYSSGRAYEQYF,TRBV3-1,TRBD2,TRBJ2-7
CASSRRQSRYGYTF,TRBV12-3/TRBV12-4,-,TRBJ1-2
CSATTGFGRETQYF,TRBV20-1,-,TRBJ2-5
CSAPGPNSFEQPQHF,TRBV20-1,-,TRBJ1-5
CSVDGGSGANVLTF,TRBV29-1,-,TRBJ2-6
CSAREPRGSTDTQYF,TRBV20-1,-,TRBJ2-3
CATSEGQGANEAFF,TRBV24-1,TRBD1,TRBJ1-1
CSVEVGVGNERFF,TRBV29-1,-,TRBJ2-1
CATSTEGNTEAFF,TRBV15,-,TRBJ1-1
CASSLGGLAAYEQYF,TRBV7-2,TRBD2,TRBJ2-7
CASSSDTYEQYF,TRBV11-3,-,-
CASSPWTANEQFF,TRBV14,-,TRBJ2-1
CASSLERGLLTEAFF,TRBV5-1,TRBD1,TRBJ1-1
CASRPGPIQETQYF,TRBV12-3/TRBV12-4,-,TRBJ2-5
CASSSLGPEQYF,TRBV6-1,-,TRBJ2-7
CASRLVGQSSYEQYF,TRBV4-1,-,TRBJ2-7
CSAKHPDQAYEQYF,TRBV20-1,-,TRBJ2-7
CASSPGQNSYEQYF,TRBV7-2,-,TRBJ2-7
CAISAALAVDNEQFF,TRBV10-3,TRBD2,TRBJ2-1
CSARELAGVIYQFF,TRBV20-1,TRBD2,TRBJ2-1